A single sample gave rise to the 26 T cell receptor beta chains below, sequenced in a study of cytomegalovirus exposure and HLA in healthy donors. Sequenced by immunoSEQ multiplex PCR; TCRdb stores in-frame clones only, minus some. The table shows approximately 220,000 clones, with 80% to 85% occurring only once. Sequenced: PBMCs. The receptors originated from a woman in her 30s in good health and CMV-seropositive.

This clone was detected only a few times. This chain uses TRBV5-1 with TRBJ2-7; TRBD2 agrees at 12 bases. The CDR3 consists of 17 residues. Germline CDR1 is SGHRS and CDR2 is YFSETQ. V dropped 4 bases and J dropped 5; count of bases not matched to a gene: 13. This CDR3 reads CASSLSLAGGYYDEQYF. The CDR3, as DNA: TGCGCCAGCAGCCTGAGTCTAGCGGGAGGGTATTACGACGAGCAGTACTTC. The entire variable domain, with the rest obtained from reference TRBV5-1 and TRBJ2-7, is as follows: KAGVTQTPRYLIKTRGQQVTLSCSPISGHRSVSWYQQTPGQGLQFLFEYFSETQRNKGNFPGRFSGRQFSNSRSEMNVSTLELGDSALYLCASSLSLAGGYYDEQYFGPGTRLTVT.

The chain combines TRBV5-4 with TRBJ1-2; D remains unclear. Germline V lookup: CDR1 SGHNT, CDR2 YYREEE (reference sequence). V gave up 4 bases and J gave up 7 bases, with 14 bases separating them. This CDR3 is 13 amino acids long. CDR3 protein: CASSLGTGFGYTF. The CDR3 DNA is TGTGCCAGCAGCCTTGGAACGGGGTTTGGCTACACCTTC.

The CDR3 nucleotides are TGTGCCAGCAGTCCGACAGGGATCCATGAGCAGTTCTTC. Its translation: CASSPTGIHEQFF. This chain uses TRBV27 with TRBJ2-1; 7 bases match TRBD1. J gave up 8 bases and V 5 bases, and 6 bases lay outside the gene matches. CDR1 is MNHEY, CDR2 SMNVEV, per germline (reference sequence). This CDR3 spans 13 amino acids.

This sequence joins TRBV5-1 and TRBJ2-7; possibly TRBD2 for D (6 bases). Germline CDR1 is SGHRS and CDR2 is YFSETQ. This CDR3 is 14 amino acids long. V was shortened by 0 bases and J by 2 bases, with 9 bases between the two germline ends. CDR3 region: CASSLGTGAYEQYF. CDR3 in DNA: TGCGCCAGCAGCTTGGGGACGGGAGCCTACGAGCAGTACTTC.

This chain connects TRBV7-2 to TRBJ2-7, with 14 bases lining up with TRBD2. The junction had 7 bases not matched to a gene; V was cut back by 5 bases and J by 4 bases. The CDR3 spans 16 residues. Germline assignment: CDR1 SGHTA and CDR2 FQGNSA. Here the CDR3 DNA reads TGTGCCAGCAGCCCCGGACTAGCGGGAGGTTGGTACGAGCAGTACTTC. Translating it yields CASSPGLAGGWYEQYF.

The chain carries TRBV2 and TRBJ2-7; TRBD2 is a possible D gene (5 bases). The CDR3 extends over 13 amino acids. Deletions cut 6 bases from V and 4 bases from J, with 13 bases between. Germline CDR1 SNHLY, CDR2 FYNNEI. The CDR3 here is CASSRSRTYEQYF. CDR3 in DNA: TGTGCCAGCAGCAGGAGCAGGACTTACGAGCAGTACTTC.

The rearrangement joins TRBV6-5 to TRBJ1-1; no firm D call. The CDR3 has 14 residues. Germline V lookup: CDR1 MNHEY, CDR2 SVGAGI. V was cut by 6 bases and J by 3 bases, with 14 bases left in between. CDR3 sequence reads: CASSLNVGDTEAFF. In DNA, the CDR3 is TGTGCCAGCAGCCTAAACGTGGGAGACACTGAAGCTTTCTTT.

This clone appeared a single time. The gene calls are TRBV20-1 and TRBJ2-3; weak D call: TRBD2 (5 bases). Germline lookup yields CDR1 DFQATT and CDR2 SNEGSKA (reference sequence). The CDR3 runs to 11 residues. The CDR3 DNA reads TGCAGCCATTCCGGGATTCCATGTAAGTATTTT. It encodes CSHSGIPCKYF.

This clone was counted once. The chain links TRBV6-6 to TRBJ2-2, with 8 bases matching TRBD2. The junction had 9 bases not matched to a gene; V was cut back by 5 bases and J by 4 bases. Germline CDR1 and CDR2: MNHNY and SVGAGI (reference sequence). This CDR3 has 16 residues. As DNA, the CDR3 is TGTGCCAGCAGTCCGACCAGCGGGAGTTTCACCGGGGAGCTGTTTTTT. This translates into CASSPTSGSFTGELFF.

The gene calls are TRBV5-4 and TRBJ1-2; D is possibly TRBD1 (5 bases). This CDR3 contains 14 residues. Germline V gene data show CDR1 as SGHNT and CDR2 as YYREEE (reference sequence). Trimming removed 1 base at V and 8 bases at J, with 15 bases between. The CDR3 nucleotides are TGTGCCAGCAGCTTGAAGGGGACCTTGGTGGGCTACACCTTC. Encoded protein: CASSLKGTLVGYTF.

The CDR3, as DNA: TGTGCCAGCAGCCCGGGCAGCGGGAGGTACAATGAGCAGTTCTTC. Translated: CASSPGSGRYNEQFF. The chain recombines TRBV9 with TRBJ2-1, with 9 positions matching TRBD2. Germline V gives CDR1 SGDLS, CDR2 YYNGEE. The J segment lost 4 bases and the V segment lost 4 bases, leaving 6 bases of the junction unmatched. CDR3 size: 15 residues. The variable domain in full, completed from reference TRBV9 and TRBJ2-1, reads DSGVTQTPKHLITATGQRVTLRCSPRSGDLSVYWYQQSLDQGLQFLIQYYNGEERAKGNILERFSAQQFPDLHSELNLSSLELGDSALYFCASSPGSGRYNEQFFGPGTRLTVL.

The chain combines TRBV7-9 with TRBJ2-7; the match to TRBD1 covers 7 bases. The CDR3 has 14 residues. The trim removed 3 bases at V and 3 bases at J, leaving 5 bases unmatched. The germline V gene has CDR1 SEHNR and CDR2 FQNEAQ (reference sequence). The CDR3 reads CASSLAGGYYEQYF. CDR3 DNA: TGTGCCAGCAGCTTGGCAGGGGGTTACTACGAGCAGTACTTC.

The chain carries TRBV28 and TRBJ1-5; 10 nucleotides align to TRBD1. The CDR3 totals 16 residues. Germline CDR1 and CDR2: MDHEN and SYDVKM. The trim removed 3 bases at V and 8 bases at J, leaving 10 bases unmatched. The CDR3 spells CASSLFGQGVRKPQHF. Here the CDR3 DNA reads TGTGCCAGCAGTTTGTTCGGACAGGGGGTTAGAAAGCCCCAGCATTTT.

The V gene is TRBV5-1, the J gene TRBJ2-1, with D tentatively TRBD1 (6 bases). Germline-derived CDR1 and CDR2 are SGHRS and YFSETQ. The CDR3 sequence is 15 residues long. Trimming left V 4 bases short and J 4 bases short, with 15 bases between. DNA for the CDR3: TGCGCCAGCAGCCTAGGGACACTCGCGTACAATGAGCAGTTCTTC. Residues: CASSLGTLAYNEQFF.

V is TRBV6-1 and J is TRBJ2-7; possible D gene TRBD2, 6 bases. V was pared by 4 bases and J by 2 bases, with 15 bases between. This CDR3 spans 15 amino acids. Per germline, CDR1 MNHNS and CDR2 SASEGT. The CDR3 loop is CASSARDLTTYEQYF. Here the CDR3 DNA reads TGTGCCAGCAGTGCTCGGGACTTGACGACCTACGAGCAGTACTTC.

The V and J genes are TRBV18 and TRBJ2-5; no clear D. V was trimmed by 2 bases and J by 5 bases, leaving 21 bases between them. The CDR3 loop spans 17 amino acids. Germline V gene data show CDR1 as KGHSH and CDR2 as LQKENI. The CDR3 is CASSPGSAGLIGETQYF. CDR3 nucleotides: TGTGCCAGCTCACCAGGATCGGCAGGTTTAATCGGGGAGACCCAGTACTTC.

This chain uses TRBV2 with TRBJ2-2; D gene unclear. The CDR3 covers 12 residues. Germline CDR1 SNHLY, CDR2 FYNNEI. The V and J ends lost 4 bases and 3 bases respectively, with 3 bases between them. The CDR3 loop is CASSADTGELFF. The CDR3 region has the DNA TGTGCCAGCAGTGCTGACACCGGGGAGCTGTTTTTT. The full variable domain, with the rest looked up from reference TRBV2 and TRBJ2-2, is EPEVTQTPSHQVTQMGQEVILRCVPISNHLYFYWYRQILGQKVEFLVSFYNNEISEKSEIFDDQFSVERPDGSNFTLKIRSTKLEDSAMYFCASSADTGELFFGEGSRLTVL.

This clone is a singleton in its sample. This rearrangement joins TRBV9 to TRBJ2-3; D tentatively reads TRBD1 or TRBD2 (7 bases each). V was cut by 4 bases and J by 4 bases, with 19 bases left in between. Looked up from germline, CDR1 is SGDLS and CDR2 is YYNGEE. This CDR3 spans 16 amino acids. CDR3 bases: TGTGCCAGCAGCCCAGGGGACAGCGGGATGGCAGATACGCAGTATTTT. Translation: CASSPGDSGMADTQYF.

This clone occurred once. The CDR3 is CASSLGTGANNEQFF. DNA for the CDR3: TGTGCCAGCAGCTTAGGGACAGGGGCTAACAATGAGCAGTTCTTC. The gene calls are TRBV7-8 and TRBJ2-1, with TRBD1 matching over 9 bases. Germline values: CDR1 SGHVS, CDR2 FQNEAQ. Trimming removed 1 base from V and 5 bases from J; junction bases left unmatched: 3. The CDR3 extends over 15 amino acids.

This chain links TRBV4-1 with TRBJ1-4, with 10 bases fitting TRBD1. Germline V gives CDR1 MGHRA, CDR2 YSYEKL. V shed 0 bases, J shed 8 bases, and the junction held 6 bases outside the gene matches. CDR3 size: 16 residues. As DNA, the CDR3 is TGCGCCAGCAGCCAAGATCCGGACAGGGGGAGGGAAAAACTGTTTTTT. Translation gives CASSQDPDRGREKLFF.

The CDR3 spells CASSSRENRGFVYTEAFF. In DNA form, the CDR3 reads TGTGCCAGCAGCTCGAGAGAAAACAGGGGATTCGTTTACACTGAAGCTTTCTTT. The rearrangement uses TRBV5-4 and TRBJ1-1, with TRBD1 matching over 7 bases. With 3 bases clipped from V and 3 bases from J, the junction kept 17 bases outside the gene matches. The CDR3 is 18 amino acids. Per the germline V gene, CDR1 is SGHNT and CDR2 is YYREEE (reference sequence).

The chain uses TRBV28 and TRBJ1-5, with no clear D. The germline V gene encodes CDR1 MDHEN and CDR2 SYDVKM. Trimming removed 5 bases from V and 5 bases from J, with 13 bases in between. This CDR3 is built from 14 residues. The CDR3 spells CASSPLNRDQPQHF. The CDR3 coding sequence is TGTGCCAGCAGTCCCCTGAATAGGGATCAGCCCCAGCATTTT.

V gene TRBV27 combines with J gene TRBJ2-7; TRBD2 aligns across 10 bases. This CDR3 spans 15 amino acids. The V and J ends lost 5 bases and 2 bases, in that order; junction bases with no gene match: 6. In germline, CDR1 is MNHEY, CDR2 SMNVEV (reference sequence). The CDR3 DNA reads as TGTGCCAGCAGTCGGTCTAGCGGGGGCACCTACGAGCAGTACTTC. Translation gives CASSRSSGGTYEQYF.

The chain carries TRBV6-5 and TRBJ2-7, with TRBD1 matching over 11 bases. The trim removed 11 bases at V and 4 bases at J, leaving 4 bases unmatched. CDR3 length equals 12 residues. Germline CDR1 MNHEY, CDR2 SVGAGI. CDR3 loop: CAGDRGCYEQYF. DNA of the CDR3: TGTGCCGGGGACAGGGGGTGTTACGAGCAGTACTTC.

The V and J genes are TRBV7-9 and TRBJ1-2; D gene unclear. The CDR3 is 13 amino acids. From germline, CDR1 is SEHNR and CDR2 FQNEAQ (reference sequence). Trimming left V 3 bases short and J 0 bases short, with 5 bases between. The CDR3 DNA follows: TGTGCCAGCAGCTTGGAGACTAACTATGGCTACACCTTC. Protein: CASSLETNYGYTF. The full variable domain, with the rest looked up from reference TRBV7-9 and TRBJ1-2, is DTGVSQNPRHKITKRGQNVTFRCDPISEHNRLYWYRQTLGQGPEFLTYFQNEAQLEKSRLLSDRFSAERPKGSFSTLEIQRTEQGDSAMYLCASSLETNYGYTFGSGTRLTVV.

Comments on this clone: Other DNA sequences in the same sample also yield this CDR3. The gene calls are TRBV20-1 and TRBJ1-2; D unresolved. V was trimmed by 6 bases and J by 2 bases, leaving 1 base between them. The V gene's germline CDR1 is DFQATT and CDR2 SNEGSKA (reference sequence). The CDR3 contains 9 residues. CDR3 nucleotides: TGCAGTGCGAACTATGGCTACACCTTC. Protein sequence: CSANYGYTF.